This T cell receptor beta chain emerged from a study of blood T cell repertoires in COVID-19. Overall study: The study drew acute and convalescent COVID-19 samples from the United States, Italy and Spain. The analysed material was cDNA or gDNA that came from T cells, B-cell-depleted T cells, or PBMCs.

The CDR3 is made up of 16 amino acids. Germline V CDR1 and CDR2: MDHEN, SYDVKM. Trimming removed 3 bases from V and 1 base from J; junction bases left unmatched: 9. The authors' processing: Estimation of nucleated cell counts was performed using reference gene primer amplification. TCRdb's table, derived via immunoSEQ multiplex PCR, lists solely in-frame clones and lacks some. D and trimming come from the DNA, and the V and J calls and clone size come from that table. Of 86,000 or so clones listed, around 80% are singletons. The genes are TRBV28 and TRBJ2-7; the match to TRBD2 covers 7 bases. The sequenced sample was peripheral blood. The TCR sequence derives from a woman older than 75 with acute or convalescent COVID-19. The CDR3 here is CASSLGGIKKSYEQYF. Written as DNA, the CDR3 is TGTGCCAGCAGTTTGGGAGGGATCAAAAAATCCTACGAGCAGTACTTC.